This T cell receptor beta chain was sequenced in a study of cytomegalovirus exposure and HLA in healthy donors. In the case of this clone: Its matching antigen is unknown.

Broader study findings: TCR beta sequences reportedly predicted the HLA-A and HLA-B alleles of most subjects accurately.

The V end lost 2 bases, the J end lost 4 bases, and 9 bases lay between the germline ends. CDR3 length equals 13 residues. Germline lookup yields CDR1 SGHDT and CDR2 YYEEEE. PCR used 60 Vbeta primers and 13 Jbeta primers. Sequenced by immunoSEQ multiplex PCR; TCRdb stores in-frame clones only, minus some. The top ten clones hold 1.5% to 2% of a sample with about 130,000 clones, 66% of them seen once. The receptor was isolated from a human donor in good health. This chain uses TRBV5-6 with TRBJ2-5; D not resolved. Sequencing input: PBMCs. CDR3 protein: CASSFAVVETQYF. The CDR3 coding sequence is TGTGCCAGCAGCTTTGCAGTGGTAGAGACCCAGTACTTC.